The next 15 T cell receptor beta chains were all read from a single sample in a study of blood T cell repertoires in COVID-19. The method was immunoSEQ multiplex PCR; TCRdb's version includes in-frame clones alone and lacks a portion of them. This sample has some 290,000 clones, with 70% to 90% found just once. The material sequenced was peripheral blood. The receptors shown here come from a man aged 55 to 70 who had recovered from COVID-19.

The chain links TRBV29-1 to TRBJ2-7; D is unresolved. V was trimmed by 2 bases and J by 1 base, leaving 9 bases between them. Germline lookup yields CDR1 SQVTM and CDR2 ANQGSEA. CDR3 length equals 13 residues. The DNA of the CDR3 is TGCAGCGTTGAATTGCCGACATCCTACGAGCAGTACTTC. Its protein is CSVELPTSYEQYF.

This clone was counted a single time. This sequence joins TRBV27 and TRBJ2-1; 12 nucleotides match TRBD2. V lost 9 bases to trimming and J lost 6 bases; unmatched junction nucleotides: 15. The CDR3 runs to 17 residues. Germline V gives CDR1 MNHEY, CDR2 SMNVEV (reference sequence). The CDR3 is CASSAISTSGRSNEQFF. Written as DNA, the CDR3 is TGTGCCAGTAGTGCTATATCGACTAGCGGGAGAAGCAATGAGCAGTTCTTC.

The gene calls are TRBV9 and TRBJ2-2, with D maybe TRBD1 (6 bases). The CDR3 is 15 residues long. In germline, CDR1 is SGDLS, CDR2 YYNGEE. V was shortened by 3 bases and J by 3 bases, with 12 bases between the two germline ends. DNA for the CDR3: TGTGCCAGCAGCGGCCGGGACACCTACACCGGGGAGCTGTTTTTT. Protein: CASSGRDTYTGELFF. Looking up the rest from reference TRBV9 and TRBJ2-2 gives the full variable domain: DSGVTQTPKHLITATGQRVTLRCSPRSGDLSVYWYQQSLDQGLQFLIQYYNGEERAKGNILERFSAQQFPDLHSELNLSSLELGDSALYFCASSGRDTYTGELFFGEGSRLTVL.

This clone was counted a single time. V and J are TRBV27 and TRBJ2-5, with D possibly TRBD1 on 6 matching bases. The CDR3 is made up of 14 amino acids. The germline V gene encodes CDR1 MNHEY and CDR2 SMNVEV (reference sequence). Trimming pared 4 bases from V and 3 bases from J, leaving 12 bases between. CDR3 nucleotides: TGTGCCAGCAGTTACCGGGACACCAAAGAGACCCAGTACTTC. It translates to CASSYRDTKETQYF.

This chain links TRBV7-9 with TRBJ1-4; D perhaps matches TRBD1 (5 bases). V lost 1 base, J lost 0 bases, and 15 bases lay in between. From germline, CDR1 is SEHNR and CDR2 FQNEAQ (reference sequence). This CDR3 contains 18 residues. This chain's CDR3 is CASSLVRGKISTNEKLFF. The DNA for the CDR3 is TGTGCCAGCAGCTTAGTTAGGGGAAAAATTTCAACTAATGAAAAACTGTTTTTT.

This clone appeared once. The chain uses TRBV6-5 and TRBJ1-5; the match to TRBD1 covers 7 bases. Germline V gene lookup returns CDR1 MNHEY and CDR2 SVGAGI. The J segment lost 4 bases and the V segment lost 6 bases, leaving 9 bases of the junction unmatched. The CDR3 consists of 15 residues. The CDR3 region has the DNA TGTGCCAGCAGACCGAGACAGGGACAAAATCAGCCCCAGCATTTT. Protein: CASRPRQGQNQPQHF.

J is TRBJ2-7 and V is TRBV18; no definite D call. V was shortened by 5 bases and J by 0 bases, with 8 bases between the two germline ends. The CDR3 covers 13 residues. Germline V CDR1 and CDR2: KGHSH, LQKENI. The CDR3 DNA is TGTGCCAGCTCAACCCGTAGCTCCTACGAGCAGTACTTC. Translated: CASSTRSSYEQYF.

A few counts support this clone. The chain carries TRBV2 and TRBJ2-7; D may be TRBD2 (5 bases). V lost 8 bases, J lost 1 base, and 9 bases lay in between. From germline, CDR1 is SNHLY and CDR2 FYNNEI. The CDR3 sequence is 12 residues long. The CDR3 protein is CASGGRSYEQYF. DNA of the CDR3: TGTGCCAGCGGAGGAAGATCCTACGAGCAGTACTTC.

The chain recombines TRBV5-5 with TRBJ2-2; 8 bases are shared with TRBD1. CDR1 is SGHKS and CDR2 is YYEKEE in the germline V gene (reference sequence). J was trimmed by 5 bases and V by 1 base; bases with no gene match: 7. The CDR3 runs to 16 residues. CDR3 sequence: CASSLRQGAGTGELFF. The CDR3 DNA reads TGTGCCAGCAGCTTGCGCCAGGGGGCTGGGACCGGGGAGCTGTTTTTT.

This clone was found a few times. V usage is TRBV7-2 and J usage is TRBJ2-7; the D gene is possibly TRBD2 (7 bases). CDR3 length equals 16 residues. V was pared by 2 bases and J by 4 bases, with 18 bases between. Per germline, CDR1 SGHTA and CDR2 FQGNSA. The CDR3 nucleotides are TGTGCCAGCAGCTTATTTGGGGGCGGGAGAGAGTACGAGCAGTACTTC. Translation: CASSLFGGGREYEQYF.

The V gene is TRBV5-6, the J gene TRBJ2-7; D unresolved. V was pared by 4 bases and J by 0 bases, with 20 bases between. Germline CDR1 is SGHDT and CDR2 is YYEEEE. The CDR3 runs to 17 residues. The CDR3 DNA reads TGTGCCAGCAGCCCAAGAGGTACCGTCACCTACTCCTACGAGCAGTACTTC. This encodes CASSPRGTVTYSYEQYF.

The chain has TRBV18 and TRBJ1-5; 9 bases agree with TRBD1. V lost 3 bases to trimming and J lost 8 bases; unmatched junction nucleotides: 8. Germline V lookup: CDR1 KGHSH, CDR2 LQKENI. This CDR3 region has 15 residues. DNA of the CDR3: TGTGCCAGCTCACCCGTCCCGGGACAGGGTAAGCCCCAGCATTTT. Translation: CASSPVPGQGKPQHF.

The rearrangement uses TRBV5-1 and TRBJ2-1; D is possibly TRBD1 (6 bases). The CDR3 totals 14 residues. Trimming removed 1 base at V and 6 bases at J, with 11 bases between. Germline V gene data show CDR1 as SGHRS and CDR2 as YFSETQ. CDR3 sequence reads: CASSLTGSSNEQFF. Written as DNA, the CDR3 is TGCGCCAGCAGCTTGACAGGGTCCAGCAATGAGCAGTTCTTC.

This clone was seen just once. This chain links TRBV7-8 with TRBJ2-2; 13 nucleotides match TRBD2. Germline values: CDR1 SGHVS, CDR2 FQNEAQ. J lost 5 bases, V lost 0 bases, and 6 bases had no gene match. The CDR3 length is 18 residues. The CDR3 reads CASSLAQTSGRWTGELFF. The CDR3 DNA reads TGTGCCAGCAGCTTAGCCCAGACTAGCGGGAGGTGGACCGGGGAGCTGTTTTTT.

The chain links TRBV27 to TRBJ2-7, with 9 positions matching TRBD1. The CDR3 runs to 15 residues. Per germline, CDR1 MNHEY and CDR2 SMNVEV (reference sequence). The J segment lost 5 bases and the V segment lost 7 bases, leaving 12 bases of the junction unmatched. Here the CDR3 reads CASNNIGTGRDEQYF. Here the CDR3 DNA reads TGTGCCAGCAATAACATCGGGACAGGGCGTGACGAGCAGTACTTC.